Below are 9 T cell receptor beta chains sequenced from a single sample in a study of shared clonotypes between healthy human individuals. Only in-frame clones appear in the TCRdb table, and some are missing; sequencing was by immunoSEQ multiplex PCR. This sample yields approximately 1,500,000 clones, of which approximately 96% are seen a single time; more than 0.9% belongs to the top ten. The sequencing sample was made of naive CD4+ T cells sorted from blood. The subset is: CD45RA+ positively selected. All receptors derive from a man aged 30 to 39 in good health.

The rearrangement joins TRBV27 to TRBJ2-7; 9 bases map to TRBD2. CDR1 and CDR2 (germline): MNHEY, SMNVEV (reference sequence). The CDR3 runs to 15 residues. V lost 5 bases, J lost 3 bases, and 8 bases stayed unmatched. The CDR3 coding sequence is TGTGCCAGCAGTCCCCGGGCGGGAGGGTACTACGAGCAGTACTTC. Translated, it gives CASSPRAGGYYEQYF.

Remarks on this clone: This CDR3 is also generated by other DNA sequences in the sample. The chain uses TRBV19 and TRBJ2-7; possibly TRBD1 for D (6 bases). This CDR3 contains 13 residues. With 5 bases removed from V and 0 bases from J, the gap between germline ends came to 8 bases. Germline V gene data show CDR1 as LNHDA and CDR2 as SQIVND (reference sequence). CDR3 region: CASSRTDSYEQYF. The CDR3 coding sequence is TGTGCCAGTAGTCGGACAGACTCCTACGAGCAGTACTTC.

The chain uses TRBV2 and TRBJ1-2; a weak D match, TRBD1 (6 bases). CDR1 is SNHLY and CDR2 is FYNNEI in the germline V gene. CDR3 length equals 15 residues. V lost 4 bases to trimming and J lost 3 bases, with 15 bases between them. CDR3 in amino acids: CASSGARTADYGYTF. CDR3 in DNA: TGTGCCAGCAGTGGAGCACGGACAGCGGACTATGGCTACACCTTC.

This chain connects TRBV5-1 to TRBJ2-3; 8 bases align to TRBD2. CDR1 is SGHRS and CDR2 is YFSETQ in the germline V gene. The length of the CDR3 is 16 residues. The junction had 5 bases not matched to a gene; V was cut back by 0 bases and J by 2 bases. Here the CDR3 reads CASSLAGTSLTDTQYF. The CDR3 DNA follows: TGCGCCAGCAGCTTGGCCGGGACTAGTCTCACAGATACGCAGTATTTT.

The CDR3 nucleotides read TGTGCCAGCAGCCTTAGGCTGGGGGTTTCGAACACCGGGGAGCTGTTTTTT. This codes for CASSLRLGVSNTGELFF. The chain couples TRBV9 to TRBJ2-2; D may correspond to TRBD1 or TRBD2 (5 bases each). The CDR3 loop spans 17 amino acids. V lost 4 bases, J lost 0 bases, and 16 bases lay in between. Germline loops: CDR1 SGDLS, CDR2 YYNGEE. Filled out from reference TRBV9 and TRBJ2-2, the complete variable domain reads DSGVTQTPKHLITATGQRVTLRCSPRSGDLSVYWYQQSLDQGLQFLIQYYNGEERAKGNILERFSAQQFPDLHSELNLSSLELGDSALYFCASSLRLGVSNTGELFFGEGSRLTVL.

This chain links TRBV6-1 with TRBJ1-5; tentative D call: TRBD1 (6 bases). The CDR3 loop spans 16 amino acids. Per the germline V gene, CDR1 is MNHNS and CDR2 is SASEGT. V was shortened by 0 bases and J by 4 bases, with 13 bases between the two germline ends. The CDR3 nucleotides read TGTGCCAGCAGTGAAGCGGTCAGGGGCTGGAATCAGCCCCAGCATTTT. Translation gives CASSEAVRGWNQPQHF.

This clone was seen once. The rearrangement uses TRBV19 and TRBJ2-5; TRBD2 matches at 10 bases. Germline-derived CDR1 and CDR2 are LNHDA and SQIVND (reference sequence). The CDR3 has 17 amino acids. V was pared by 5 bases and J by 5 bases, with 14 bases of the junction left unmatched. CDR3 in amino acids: CASSFGTHSSGRETQYF. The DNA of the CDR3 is TGTGCCAGTAGTTTCGGGACCCATAGTAGCGGGAGGGAGACCCAGTACTTC.

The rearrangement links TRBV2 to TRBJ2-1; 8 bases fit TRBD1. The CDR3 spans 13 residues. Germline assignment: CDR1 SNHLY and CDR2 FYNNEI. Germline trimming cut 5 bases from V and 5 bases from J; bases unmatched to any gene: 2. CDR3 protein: CASSQDRDNEQFF. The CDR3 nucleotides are TGTGCCAGCAGTCAGGACAGGGACAATGAGCAGTTCTTC.

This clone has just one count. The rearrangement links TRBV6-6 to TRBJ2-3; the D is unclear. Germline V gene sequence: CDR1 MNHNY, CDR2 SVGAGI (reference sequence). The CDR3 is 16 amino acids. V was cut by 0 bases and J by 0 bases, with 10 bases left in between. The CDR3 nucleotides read TGTGCCAGCAGTTACTCGGGCTTCCCAAGCACAGATACGCAGTATTTT. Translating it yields CASSYSGFPSTDTQYF.